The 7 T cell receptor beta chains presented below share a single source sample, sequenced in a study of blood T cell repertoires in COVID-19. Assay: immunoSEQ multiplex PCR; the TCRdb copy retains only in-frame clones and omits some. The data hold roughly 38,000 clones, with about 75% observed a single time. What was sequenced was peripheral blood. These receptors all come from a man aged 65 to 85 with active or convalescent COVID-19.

DNA of the CDR3: TGTGCCAGCAGCTCACCTAGCGGGGGGGTAAATGAGCAGTTCTTC. Its protein is CASSSPSGGVNEQFF. The genes are TRBV28 and TRBJ2-1, with 12 nucleotides matching TRBD2. V lost 6 bases and J lost 7; bases outside the gene matches: 7. This CDR3 has 15 residues. Germline CDR1 is MDHEN and CDR2 is SYDVKM.

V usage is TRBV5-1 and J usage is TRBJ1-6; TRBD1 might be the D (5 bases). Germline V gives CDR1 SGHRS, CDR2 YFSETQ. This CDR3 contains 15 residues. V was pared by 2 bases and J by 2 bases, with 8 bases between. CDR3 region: CASSLTGTYNSPLHF. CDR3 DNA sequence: TGCGCCAGCAGCTTAACAGGCACCTATAATTCACCCCTCCACTTT.

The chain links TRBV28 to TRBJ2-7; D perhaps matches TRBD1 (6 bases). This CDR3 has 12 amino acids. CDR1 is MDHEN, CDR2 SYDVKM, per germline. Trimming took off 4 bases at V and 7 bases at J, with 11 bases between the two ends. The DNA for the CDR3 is TGTGCCAGCAGTTGGACAGTCGGGGAGCAGTACTTC. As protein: CASSWTVGEQYF.

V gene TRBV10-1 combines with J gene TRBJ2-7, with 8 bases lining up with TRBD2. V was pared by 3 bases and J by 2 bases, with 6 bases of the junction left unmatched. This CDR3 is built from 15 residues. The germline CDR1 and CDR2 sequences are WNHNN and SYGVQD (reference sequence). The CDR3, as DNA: TGCGCCAGCAGTGAAGGGATCGGGGGGGCCTACGAGCAGTACTTC. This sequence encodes CASSEGIGGAYEQYF.

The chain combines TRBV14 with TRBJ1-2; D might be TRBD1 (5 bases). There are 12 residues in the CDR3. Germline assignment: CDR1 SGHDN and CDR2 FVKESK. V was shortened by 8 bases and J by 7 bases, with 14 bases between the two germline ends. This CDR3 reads CASPRDRSGYTF. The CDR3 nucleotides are TGTGCCAGCCCCCGTGACAGAAGTGGCTACACCTTC. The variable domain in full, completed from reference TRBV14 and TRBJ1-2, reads EAGVTQFPSHSVIEKGQTVTLRCDPISGHDNLYWYRRVMGKEIKFLLHFVKESKQDESGMPNNRFLAERTGGTYSTLKVQPAELEDSGVYFCASPRDRSGYTFGSGTRLTVV.

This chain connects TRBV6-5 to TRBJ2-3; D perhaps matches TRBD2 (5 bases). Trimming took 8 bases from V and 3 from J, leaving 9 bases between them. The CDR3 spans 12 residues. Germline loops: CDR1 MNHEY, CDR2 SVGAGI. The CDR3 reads CASSRGTDTQYF. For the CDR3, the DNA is TGTGCCAGCTCCCGAGGGACAGATACGCAGTATTTT.

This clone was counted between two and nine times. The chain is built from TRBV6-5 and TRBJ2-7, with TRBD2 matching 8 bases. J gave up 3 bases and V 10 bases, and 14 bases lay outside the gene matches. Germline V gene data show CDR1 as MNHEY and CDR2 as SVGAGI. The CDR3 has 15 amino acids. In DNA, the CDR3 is TGTGCCACCCAATTAGCGGGGACTTATAGCTACGAGCAGTACTTC. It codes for CATQLAGTYSYEQYF.